Listed here are 24 T cell receptor beta chains from one sample, sequenced in a study of regulatory T cells in long-lasting Graves disease (dated by TCRdb to the early 2020s). Receptor libraries were prepared by multiplex PCR. The listed sequencing device is Illumina HiSeq 4000. TCR beta libraries were built with iRepertoire HTBI primers and Arm-PCR amplification of CDR3 regions. TCRdb reprocessing: public reads trimmed at Q25 with fastp, clones called with MiXCR, in-frame beta chains kept. Each entry merges the rows of one CDR3 protein and shows their most common DNA and genes. Counted in this sample were 350,000 to 500,000 distinct CDR3 sequences; approximately 14% of them appeared once. The ten biggest clones cover approximately 17% of the sample. The sample's time point label is to be understood as: newly diagnosed GD, antithyroid drugs for less than 3 months. RNA was extracted from PBMCs in TRIzol for both TCR sequencing and RNA sequencing.

The data also belong to a second study, concerning T cells in Graves' hyperthyroidism and ophthalmopathy.

The sample was peripheral blood mononuclear cells (PBMCs), taken at new diagnosis, from a patient treated with antithyroid drugs. These receptors all stem from a woman in her forties or fifties with Graves disease. Donor details come from another sample of the same person, matched by shared clones.

This clonotype has ten or more counts. The rearrangement uses TRBV11-2 and TRBJ2-5, with a possible D match to TRBD2 (6 bases). Deletions cut 2 bases from V and 4 bases from J, with 17 bases between. The CDR3 has 16 residues. Germline V gene data show CDR1 as SGHAT and CDR2 as FQNNGV. The CDR3 nucleotides read TGTGCCAGCAGCTTATCACCTGCGACTAGTGGAGAGACCCAGTACTTC. Translating gives CASSLSPATSGETQYF.

This clonotype was observed at least ten times. V and J are TRBV28 and TRBJ2-1, with 15 nucleotides matching TRBD2. Trimming cost V 6 bases and J 4 bases; bases outside gene matches: 7. The CDR3 spans 17 residues. The germline V gene has CDR1 MDHEN and CDR2 SYDVKM. The CDR3 spells CASSLGLAGGPYNEQFF. CDR3 DNA: TGTGCCAGCAGCCTCGGACTAGCGGGAGGGCCATACAATGAGCAGTTCTTC.

Only a few counts were recorded for this clonotype. The germline gene is not matched at one end of the junction; a read error may be the cause. The V call is TRBV20-1, the J call TRBJ2-5, with D tentatively TRBD2 (5 bases). The CDR3 is made up of 12 amino acids. From germline, CDR1 is DFQATT and CDR2 SNEGSKA (reference sequence). The CDR3: CSTRSGRETQYF. CDR3 DNA sequence: TGCAGTACTAGATCTGGCCGTGAGACCCAGTACTTC.

This clonotype was seen at least ten times. This chain connects TRBV19 to TRBJ2-4, with 12 bases lining up with TRBD2. With 5 bases clipped from V and 8 bases from J, the junction kept 10 bases outside the gene matches. The CDR3 is 16 residues long. Germline CDR1 reads LNHDA; CDR2 reads SQIVND (reference sequence). For the CDR3, the DNA is TGTGCCAGTAGTCCTAGCGGGAGGGCCGGCTCTTACATTCAGTACTTC. It translates to CASSPSGRAGSYIQYF.

This clonotype was counted only a few times. The chain joins TRBV7-2 to TRBJ2-7, with 9 bases that match TRBD1. There are 15 residues in the CDR3. J was trimmed by 2 bases and V by 4 bases; bases with no gene match: 6. The germline CDR1 and CDR2 sequences are SGHTA and FQGNSA. This CDR3 is CASSSDRDRAYEQYF. In DNA form, the CDR3 reads TGTGCCAGCAGCTCCGACCGGGACAGGGCCTACGAGCAGTACTTC.

At least ten counts were recorded for this clonotype. The chain is built from TRBV11-1 and TRBJ2-1; TRBD2 matches 8 bases. Unmatched junction bases numbered 1, after V lost 2 bases and J lost 4 bases. The CDR3 contains 14 residues. Germline lookup yields CDR1 SGHAT and CDR2 FQDESV (reference sequence). The CDR3 nucleotides read TGTGCCAGCAGCTTAAAGCGGGAGTACAATGAGCAGTTCTTC. This gives the protein CASSLKREYNEQFF.

Many counts were recorded for this clonotype. The chain has TRBV28 and TRBJ2-3; 9 bases are a match to TRBD2. CDR1 and CDR2 from the germline V gene are MDHEN and SYDVKM. The CDR3 has 15 residues. After removal of 3 bases from V and 6 bases from J, the junction contained 7 bases not matched to a gene. Here the CDR3 reads CASSLASGEGDTQYF. The CDR3 region has the DNA TGTGCCAGCAGTTTGGCTAGCGGGGAAGGGGATACGCAGTATTTT.

In this sample, this clonotype turned up a few times. This sequence joins TRBV20-1 and TRBJ1-1; 10 positions agree with TRBD1. The CDR3 contains 17 residues. V dropped 3 bases and J dropped 0; count of bases not matched to a gene: 10. Germline loops: CDR1 DFQATT, CDR2 SNEGSKA (reference sequence). The CDR3 DNA reads TGCAGTGCTAGCGGCCCGGGACAGGGGCCTATGAACACTGAAGCTTTCTTT. Amino acids: CSASGPGQGPMNTEAFF.

This clonotype was seen at least ten times. The chain is built from TRBV5-1 and TRBJ2-3, with D perhaps matching TRBD1 or TRBD2 (5 bases each). Trimming removed 3 bases from V and 2 bases from J, with 10 bases in between. The CDR3 has 14 residues. Germline CDR1 reads SGHRS; CDR2 reads YFSETQ. The CDR3 region is CASSWDGDTDTQYF. The CDR3 nucleotides read TGCGCCAGCAGCTGGGACGGAGACACAGATACGCAGTATTTT.

This clonotype occurred many times. The V call is TRBV6-1, the J call TRBJ1-2; D is possibly TRBD1 (6 bases). The CDR3 is 14 amino acids. Germline lookup yields CDR1 MNHNS and CDR2 SASEGT. The V end was cut by 7 bases, the J end by 2 bases, with 14 bases between. In DNA form, the CDR3 reads TGTGCCAGCAAGGACAGCGCCAGAAACTATGGCTACACCTTC. It yields the protein CASKDSARNYGYTF.

The chain couples TRBV20-1 to TRBJ2-5; unclear D gene. The V end lost 6 bases, the J end lost 3 bases, and 11 bases lay between the germline ends. The CDR3 is 12 residues long. Germline CDR1 reads DFQATT; CDR2 reads SNEGSKA (reference sequence). The CDR3 DNA follows: TGCAGTGCCGAAGATCGAGAAGAGACCCAGTACTTC. This gives the protein CSAEDREETQYF.

This clonotype was seen only a few times. J is TRBJ2-5 and V is TRBV5-8, with D hard to call. Looked up from germline, CDR1 is SGHTS and CDR2 is YDEGEE. This CDR3 has 15 amino acids. V shed 0 bases and J shed 1 base, with 10 bases lying between them. DNA for the CDR3: TGTGCCAGCAGCTTGGGGGCGCCACTCCAAGAGACCCAGTACTTC. This encodes CASSLGAPLQETQYF.

This clonotype was recorded at least ten times. The rearrangement joins TRBV6-1 to TRBJ2-7; the match to TRBD1 covers 7 bases. Germline V lookup: CDR1 MNHNS, CDR2 SASEGT. V lost 5 bases to trimming and J lost 0 bases; unmatched junction nucleotides: 7. The CDR3 covers 15 residues. For the CDR3, the DNA is TGTGCCAGCAGTCGTGGGACAGTGGGCTCCTACGAGCAGTACTTC. Encoded protein: CASSRGTVGSYEQYF.

This clonotype was seen many times. This sequence joins TRBV5-1 and TRBJ2-1; either TRBD1 or TRBD2 may fit D (5 bases each). Germline-derived CDR1 and CDR2 are SGHRS and YFSETQ. Trimming cost V 4 bases and J 8 bases, with 13 bases left between them. This CDR3 comprises 13 residues. Written as DNA, the CDR3 is TGCGCCAGCAGCGAACGCCTGGGGGATGAGCAGTTCTTC. Translating gives CASSERLGDEQFF.

This clonotype was found a few times. The rearrangement joins TRBV15 to TRBJ2-3; D is perhaps TRBD1 or TRBD2 (6 bases each). V lost 5 bases, J lost 7 bases, and 19 bases lay in between. CDR3 size: 15 residues. The germline CDR1 and CDR2 sequences are LNHNV and YYDKDF (reference sequence). The CDR3 DNA follows: TGTGCCACCAGCCTGTTGGAGGGGGGCGGCTATACGCAGTATTTT. It encodes CATSLLEGGGYTQYF. The full variable domain, with the rest looked up from reference TRBV15 and TRBJ2-3, is DAMVIQNPRYQVTQFGKPVTLSCSQTLNHNVMYWYQQKSSQAPKLLFHYYDKDFNNEADTPDNFQSRRPNTSFCFLDIRSPGLGDTAMYLCATSLLEGGGYTQYFGPGTRLTVL.

This clonotype was recorded at least ten times. This chain links TRBV7-9 with TRBJ1-3; D unclear. The CDR3 covers 17 residues. V dropped 3 bases and J dropped 0 bases, with 15 bases sitting between them. Germline lookup yields CDR1 SEHNR and CDR2 FQNEAQ (reference sequence). The CDR3 spells CASSLGWQASSGNTIYF. The CDR3 nucleotides read TGTGCCAGCAGCTTGGGATGGCAGGCGAGCTCTGGAAACACCATATATTTT.

This clonotype was seen ten or more times. The chain combines TRBV12-3 or TRBV12-4 with TRBJ2-7; TRBD1 matches 9 bases. After removal of 6 bases from V and 2 bases from J, the junction contained 8 bases not matched to a gene. The CDR3 consists of 15 residues. The CDR3 loop is CASRSSGQGPYEQYF. In nucleotides, the CDR3 is TGTGCCAGCAGATCCTCGGGACAGGGTCCCTACGAGCAGTACTTC.

The table lists this clonotype with a count of one. One junction end disagrees with the germline gene, perhaps due to a read error. The chain links TRBV27 to TRBJ1-5; unclear D gene. The CDR3 runs 13 residues. Per the germline V gene, CDR1 is MNHEY and CDR2 is SMNVEV (reference sequence). CDR3 coding DNA: TGTGCCAGCAGTTTATCAGGGAATCAGCCCCGGCATTTT. Encoded protein: CASSLSGNQPRHF.

In its sample, this clonotype was seen many times. This chain connects TRBV13 to TRBJ2-2; 7 bases are shared with TRBD2. This CDR3 has 15 residues. CDR1 and CDR2 from the germline V gene are PRHDT and FYEKMQ (reference sequence). Losses at the gene ends were 3 bases for V and 4 bases for J; bases not matched to a gene: 5. Written as DNA, the CDR3 is TGTGCCAGCAGCTTCCCCGGGAGGTCCACCGGGGAGCTGTTTTTT. It is translated as CASSFPGRSTGELFF. Full variable domain (rest looked up from reference TRBV13 and TRBJ2-2): AAGVIQSPRHLIKEKRETATLKCYPIPRHDTVYWYQQGPGQDPQFLISFYEKMQSDKGSIPDRFSAQQFSDYHSELNMSSLELGDSALYFCASSFPGRSTGELFFGEGSRLTVL.

As regards this clonotype: A much larger clone lies a single base off, so this may be a read error. Since no conserved phenylalanine or tryptophan closes the CDR3, a read error is the likely cause. This chain joins TRBV28 and TRBJ1-5, with TRBD1 identical over 7 bases. The CDR3 is 14 residues long. The germline V gene encodes CDR1 MDHEN and CDR2 SYDVKM. V lost 7 bases to trimming and J lost 3 bases; unmatched junction nucleotides: 6. CDR3 nucleotides: TGTGCCAGCACTTCCGGGACAGTCAATCAGCCCCAGCATTCT. Encoded protein: CASTSGTVNQPQHS.

This chain joins TRBV29-1 and TRBJ2-3; TRBD1 agrees at 9 bases. CDR1 and CDR2 (germline): SQVTM, ANQGSEA. CDR3 length: 16 amino acids. V dropped 6 bases and J dropped 1; count of bases not matched to a gene: 11. The CDR3 coding sequence is TGCAGCGTCCTGGGACAGGGATTTCCTCGCACAGATACGCAGTATTTT. This encodes CSVLGQGFPRTDTQYF.

There are a few counts of this clonotype. The V call is TRBV6-1, the J call TRBJ2-3; D remains unclear. The CDR3 totals 12 residues. V was cut by 5 bases and J by 6 bases, with 9 bases left in between. Germline values: CDR1 MNHNS, CDR2 SASEGT. As DNA, the CDR3 is TGTGCCAGCAGTCACCATTGGGATACGCAGTATTTT. This encodes CASSHHWDTQYF.

The CDR3 sequence: CASSLFSRDYGYTF. For the CDR3, the DNA is TGCGCCAGCAGCTTGTTTTCCAGGGACTATGGCTACACCTTC. The genes are TRBV5-1 and TRBJ1-2; perhaps TRBD1 as D (5 bases). V lost 1 base and J 3 bases, leaving 10 bases between the germline ends. This CDR3 has 14 residues. CDR1 and CDR2 (germline): SGHRS, YFSETQ.

This clonotype was seen repeatedly, ten times or more. V usage is TRBV14 and J usage is TRBJ2-1; TRBD2 matches 7 bases. V shed 0 bases, J shed 8 bases, and the junction held 10 bases outside the gene matches. CDR1 is SGHDN, CDR2 FVKESK, per germline. CDR3 length: 16 amino acids. This chain's CDR3 is CASSQEEGGPAYEQFF. As DNA, the CDR3 is TGTGCCAGCAGCCAAGAGGAGGGAGGGCCCGCCTATGAGCAGTTCTTC.